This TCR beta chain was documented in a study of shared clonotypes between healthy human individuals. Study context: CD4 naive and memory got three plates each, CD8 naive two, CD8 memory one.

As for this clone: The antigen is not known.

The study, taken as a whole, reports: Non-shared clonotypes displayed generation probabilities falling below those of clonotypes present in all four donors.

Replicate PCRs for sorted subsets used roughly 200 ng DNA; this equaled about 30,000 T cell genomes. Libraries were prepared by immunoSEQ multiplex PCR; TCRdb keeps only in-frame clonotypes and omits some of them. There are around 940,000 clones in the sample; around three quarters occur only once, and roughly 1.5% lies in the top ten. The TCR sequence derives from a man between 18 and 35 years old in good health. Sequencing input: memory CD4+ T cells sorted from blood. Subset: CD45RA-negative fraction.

The CDR3 spells CASSPLDRDQPQHF. CDR3 nucleotide sequence: TGTGCCAGCAGTCCGCTCGACAGGGATCAGCCCCAGCATTTT. V gene TRBV28 combines with J gene TRBJ1-5; TRBD1 matches at 7 bases. Per germline, CDR1 MDHEN and CDR2 SYDVKM. This CDR3 is 14 amino acids long. V was pared by 5 bases and J by 5 bases, with 6 bases of the junction left unmatched.